This T cell receptor (beta chain) stems from a study of OX40 agonist ivuxolimab in advanced cancers. Study overall: Patients received ivuxolimab, an agonistic anti-OX40 (CD134) antibody. Three patients showed partial responses: one hepatocellular carcinoma and two cutaneous melanoma cases.

Concerning this clone itself: The antigen is not known.

Data came from immunoSEQ multiplex PCR; TCRdb stores just in-frame clones and leaves some out. The sample includes 50,000 to 65,000 clones, about four fifths seen only once; the top ten take over 0.95%. General study points: In general, CD8+ T cells held more expanded clones than CD4+ did, on average.

Blood sampling was done at baseline, cycle 4 day 1, and cycle 7 day 1. CDR3 length: 15 residues. J was trimmed by 5 bases and V by 3 bases; bases with no gene match: 5. Germline V gene lookup returns CDR1 WSHSY and CDR2 SAAADI. This chain uses TRBV10-2 with TRBJ2-5; 11 positions agree with TRBD2. The TCR was taken from an adult with an advanced solid tumor such as melanoma, head and neck, liver or kidney cancer. The material was CD4+ or CD8+ T cells sorted from blood, obtained in a trial of the OX40 agonist ivuxolimab. CDR3 nucleotides: TGCGCCAGCAGTGATAGCGGGGGGGCTTTGGAGACCCAGTACTTC. Its protein product is CASSDSGGALETQYF.